These 3 T cell receptor beta chains originate from one sample sequenced in a study of identical twins. TCRdb reprocessed the 5' RACE reads via MiXCR and lists one record per CDR3 protein. The data show 1.5 million to 2 million distinct CDR3 sequences, with around a third seen just once and about 0.25% held by the top ten. Sequenced sample: cord blood. The receptors were gathered from a newborn girl in good health.

V usage is TRBV6-6 and J usage is TRBJ1-1; D ambiguous. V gave up 3 bases and J gave up 11 bases, with 10 bases separating them. Germline V gene lookup returns CDR1 MNHNY and CDR2 SVGAGI (reference sequence). The CDR3 is made up of 11 amino acids. Here the CDR3 reads CASSYQEWAFF. The CDR3, as DNA: TGTGCCAGCAGTTATCAGGAGTGGGCTTTCTTT.

The chain joins TRBV6-5 to TRBJ2-5; 9 nucleotides align to TRBD2. The J call is in doubt because the DNA end fits TRBJ2-4 better. This CDR3 region has 16 residues. Per germline, CDR1 MNHEY and CDR2 SVGAGI. The CDR3 coding sequence is TGTGCCAGCAGTTACTCGTATGGCGGGGGGGCAGACATTCAGTACTTC. This sequence encodes CASSYSYGGGADIQYF.

V gene TRBV6-5 combines with J gene TRBJ2-1; TRBD2 is a possible D gene (5 bases). The CDR3 length is 15 residues. Germline values: CDR1 MNHEY, CDR2 SVGAGI. V shed 6 bases and J shed 3 bases, with 15 bases lying between them. The CDR3 sequence: CASRLMLTNYNEQFF. CDR3 bases: TGTGCCAGCAGACTGATGCTGACTAACTACAATGAGCAGTTCTTC.